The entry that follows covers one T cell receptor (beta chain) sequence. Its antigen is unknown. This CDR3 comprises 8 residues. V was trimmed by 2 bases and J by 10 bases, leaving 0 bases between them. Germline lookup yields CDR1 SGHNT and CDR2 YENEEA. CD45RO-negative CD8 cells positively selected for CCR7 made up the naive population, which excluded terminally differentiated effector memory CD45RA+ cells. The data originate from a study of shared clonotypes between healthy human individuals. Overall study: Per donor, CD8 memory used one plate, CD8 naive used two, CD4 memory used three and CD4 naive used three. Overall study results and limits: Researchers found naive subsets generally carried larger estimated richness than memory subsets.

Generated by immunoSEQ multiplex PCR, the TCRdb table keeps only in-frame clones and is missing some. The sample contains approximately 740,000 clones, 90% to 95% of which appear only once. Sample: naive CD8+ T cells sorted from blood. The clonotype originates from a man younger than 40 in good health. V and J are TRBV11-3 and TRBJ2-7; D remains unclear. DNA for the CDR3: TGTGCCAGCAGCTTACAGTACTTC. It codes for CASSLQYF.